Listed here is a single T cell receptor beta chain. This sample is part of a study of blood T cell repertoires in COVID-19. Overall study: From T cells, B-cell-depleted T cells, or PBMCs came the material, which was cDNA or gDNA.

Original analysis: Researchers report that nucleated cell counts were estimated from reference gene primer amplification. Sequenced by immunoSEQ multiplex PCR; TCRdb stores in-frame clones only, minus some. Clonal size and the V and J genes are those of that table, whereas D and trimming came from the DNA. Of 68,000 or so clones detected, less than 80% appear once; the ten largest clones hold around 32%. Germline-derived CDR1 and CDR2 are SGHTA and FQGNSA. Trimming took off 5 bases at V and 2 bases at J, with 12 bases between the two ends. This CDR3 comprises 14 residues. This TCR was sampled from a human donor in a cohort sampled during active COVID-19. The V and J genes are TRBV7-2 and TRBJ1-1, with D possibly TRBD1 on 5 matching bases. The sample consisted of peripheral blood. The CDR3 protein is CASSVRAINTEAFF. CDR3 sequence (DNA): TGTGCCAGCAGCGTCAGGGCAATTAACACTGAAGCTTTCTTT.